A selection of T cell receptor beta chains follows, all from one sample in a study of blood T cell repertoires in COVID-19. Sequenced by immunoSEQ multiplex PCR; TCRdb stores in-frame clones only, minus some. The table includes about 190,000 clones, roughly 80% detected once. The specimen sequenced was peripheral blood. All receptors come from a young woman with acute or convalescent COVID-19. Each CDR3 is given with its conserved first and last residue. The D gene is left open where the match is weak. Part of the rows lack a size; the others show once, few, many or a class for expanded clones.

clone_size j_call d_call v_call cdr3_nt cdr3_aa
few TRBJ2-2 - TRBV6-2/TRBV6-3 TGTGCCAGCAGTGACCCAAACAGGAGGGAGCTGTTTTTT CASSDPNRRELFF
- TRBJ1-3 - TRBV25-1 TGTGCCAGCAGTGACAGGGGCCCTGGAAACACCATATATTTT CASSDRGPGNTIYF
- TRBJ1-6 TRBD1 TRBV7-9 TGTGCCAGCAGCTTCCCCGGACAGGATCTATCATCGGGAAATTCACCCCTCCACTTT CASSFPGQDLSSGNSPLHF
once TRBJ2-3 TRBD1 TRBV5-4 TGTGCCAGCAGCTTGGGCGGGGACAGGACATACACAGATACGCAGTATTTT CASSLGGDRTYTDTQYF
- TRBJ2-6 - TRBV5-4 TGTGCCAGCAGCAGGACACAAAGCTCTGGGGCCAACGTCCTGACTTTC CASSRTQSSGANVLTF
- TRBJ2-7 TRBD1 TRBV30 TGTGCCTGGAGTTGGGGGGCAGGGGGCGCCTACGAGCAGTACTTC CAWSWGAGGAYEQYF
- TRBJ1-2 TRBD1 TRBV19 TGTGCCAGTAGTATCGCGGACAGGTCGAGAGGCTACACCTTC CASSIADRSRGYTF
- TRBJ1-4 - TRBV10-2 TGCGCCAGCAGTGAGGGGGGGACTAATGAAAAACTGTTTTTT CASSEGGTNEKLFF
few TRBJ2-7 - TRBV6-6 TGTGCCAGCAGTCCCTGGACACAGGGAGCTCGGGACGAGCAGTACTTC CASSPWTQGARDEQYF
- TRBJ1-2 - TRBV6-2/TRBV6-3 TGTGCCAGCAGTTATGGGGACTCTACCCTCTTC CASSYGDSTLF
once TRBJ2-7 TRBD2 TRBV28 TGTGCCAGCAGTTTATTAGCGGGAGTTTACGAGCAGTACTTC CASSLLAGVYEQYF
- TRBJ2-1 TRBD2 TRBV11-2 TGTGCCAGCAGCTTAGAACCCTTAGCGGGAGCTCTGCCCCGAGAGCAGTTCTTC CASSLEPLAGALPREQFF
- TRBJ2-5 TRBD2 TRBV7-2 TGTGCCAGCAGCTATATAGCGGGGTCAGAGACCCAGTACTTC CASSYIAGSETQYF
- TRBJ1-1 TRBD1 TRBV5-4 TGTGCCAGCAGCCTCGGTGACAGGGGGTACAACACTGAAGCTTTCTTT CASSLGDRGYNTEAFF
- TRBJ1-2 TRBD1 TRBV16 TGTGCCAGCAGCCGAACCGGGACAGATAATGGCTACACCTTC CASSRTGTDNGYTF
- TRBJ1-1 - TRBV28 TGTGCCAGCACCCTCTGGGGGGTTGACACTGAAGCTTTCTTT CASTLWGVDTEAFF
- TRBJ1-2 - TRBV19 TGTGCCAGTAGTAGAGAAACAGCTTATGGCTACACCTTC CASSRETAYGYTF
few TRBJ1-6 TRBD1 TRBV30 TGTGCCTGGACGAGGGACAGCGGGAATTCACCCCTCCACTTT CAWTRDSGNSPLHF
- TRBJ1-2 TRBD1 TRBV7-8 TGTGCCAGCAGCACCCGGGACAGTACCTACTATGGCTACACCTTC CASSTRDSTYYGYTF
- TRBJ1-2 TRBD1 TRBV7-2 TGTGCCAGCAGCTTCGGTGGGACAGGGGACTTAGGGGGCTACACCTTC CASSFGGTGDLGGYTF
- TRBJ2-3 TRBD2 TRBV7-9 TGTGCCAGCAGCGGACTAGCGGGGGGGCCTGGCACAGATACGCAGTATTTT CASSGLAGGPGTDTQYF
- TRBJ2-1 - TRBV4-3 TGCGCCAGCAGCCAAGAACTCCTCTTTAGCTCCTACAATGAGCAGTTCTTC CASSQELLFSSYNEQFF
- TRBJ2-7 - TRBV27 TGTGCCAGCAGGGCCCGGGGGACCTTTCACGAGCAGTACTTC CASRARGTFHEQYF
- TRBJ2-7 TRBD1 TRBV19 TGTGCCAGTAGTCTAGGGACAGGGGAAGAAAAACTTTACGAGCAGTACTTC CASSLGTGEEKLYEQYF
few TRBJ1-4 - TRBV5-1 TGCGCCAGCTCCCCTCGGCAGGGTAGTGAAAAACTGTTTTTT CASSPRQGSEKLFF
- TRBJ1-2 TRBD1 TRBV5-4 TGTGCCAGCAGATATCGGACAGGGAGTGGCTACACCTTC CASRYRTGSGYTF
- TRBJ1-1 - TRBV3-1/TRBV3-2 TGTGCCAGCAGCCAAGACGGGAACACTGAAGCTTTCTTT CASSQDGNTEAFF
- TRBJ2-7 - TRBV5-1 TGCGCCAGCAGCGCCCGTGGAGTCCACGAGCAGTACTTC CASSARGVHEQYF
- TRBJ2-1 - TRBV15 TGTGCCACCCGCAAGAGGGACATCGACAATGAGCAGTTCTTC CATRKRDIDNEQFF
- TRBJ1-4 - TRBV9 TGTGCCAGCAGCGTACGTGGAGGGGATGAACGGGAAAAACTGTTTTTT CASSVRGGDEREKLFF
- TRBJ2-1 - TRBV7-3 TGTGCCAGCAGCTTAACCGTTTCCTACAATGAGCAGTTCTTC CASSLTVSYNEQFF
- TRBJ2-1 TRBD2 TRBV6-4 TGTGCCAGCAGTGTAACTAGCGGTTCTAGTCAGCAGTTCTTC CASSVTSGSSQQFF
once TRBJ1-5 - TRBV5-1 TGCGCCAGCAGCTTGAACGGGAATAGCAATCAGCCCCAGCATTTT CASSLNGNSNQPQHF
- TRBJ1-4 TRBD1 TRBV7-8 TGTGCCAGCAGTTACGACAGGGATAATGAAAAACTGTTTTTT CASSYDRDNEKLFF
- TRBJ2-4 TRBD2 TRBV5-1 TGCGCCAGCAGCTTAACCGGGACTAGCGGCGGAAACATTCAGTACTTC CASSLTGTSGGNIQYF
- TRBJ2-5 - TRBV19 TGTGCCAGTAGTACCAGGGGTCAAGAGACCCAGTACTTC CASSTRGQETQYF
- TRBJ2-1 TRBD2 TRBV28 TGTGCCAGCCGCTCCCCTGGGGGGGCCTACAATGAGCAGTTCTTC CASRSPGGAYNEQFF
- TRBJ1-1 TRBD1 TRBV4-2 TGTGCCAGCAGCCAAGTAGGACAGGGAAAGAACACTGAAGCTTTCTTT CASSQVGQGKNTEAFF
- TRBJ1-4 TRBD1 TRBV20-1 TGCAGTGCTAGTACAGGGGGCGCAGGGACTAATGAAAAACTGTTTTTT CSASTGGAGTNEKLFF
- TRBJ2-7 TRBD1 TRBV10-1 TGCGCCAGCAGTCCCGCCATTTTGGGACAGGGGGCCCGCGAGCAGTACTTC CASSPAILGQGAREQYF
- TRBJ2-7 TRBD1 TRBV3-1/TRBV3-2 TGTGCCAGCAGCCAAACGACAGGGATCGGGCAGTACTTC CASSQTTGIGQYF
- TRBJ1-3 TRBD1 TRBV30 TGTGCCTGGAGTTCGTGGACAGGGGAAGGGACCTCTGGAAACACCATATATTTT CAWSSWTGEGTSGNTIYF
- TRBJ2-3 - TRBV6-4 TGTGCCAGCAGTGACTCAAAACACACAGATACGCAGTATTTT CASSDSKHTDTQYF
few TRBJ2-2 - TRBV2 TGTGCCAGCAGTGAACTAGCCGGGGCCGGGGAGCTGTTTTTT CASSELAGAGELFF
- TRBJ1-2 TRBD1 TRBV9 TGTGCCAGCCGAATCGGCCGGGACAGGGCGAACTATGGCTACACCTTC CASRIGRDRANYGYTF
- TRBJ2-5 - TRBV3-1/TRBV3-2 TGTGCCAGCAGCCAAGATCGGGCCGGGAGTTTCCAGACCCAGTACTTC CASSQDRAGSFQTQYF
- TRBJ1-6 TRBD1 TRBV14 TGTGCCAGCAGCCATACCAGCGGGACAGGAGATAATTCACCCCTCCACTTT CASSHTSGTGDNSPLHF
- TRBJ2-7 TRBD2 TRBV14 TGTGCCAGCAGCCACGTCGCCAGCGGGACTTTCTACGAGCAGTACTTC CASSHVASGTFYEQYF
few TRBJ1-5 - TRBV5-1 TGCGCCAGCAGCTTGGAGGGGGACGGGGACCAGCCCCAGCATTTT CASSLEGDGDQPQHF
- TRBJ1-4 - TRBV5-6 TGTGCCAGCAGCTTCCGACAGGAACTGTTTTTT CASSFRQELFF
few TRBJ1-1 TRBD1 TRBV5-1 TGCGCCAGCAGCGTACAGGGGGGATTGAACACTGAAGCTTTCTTT CASSVQGGLNTEAFF
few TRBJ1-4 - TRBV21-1 TGTGCCAGCAGCATCACAGTGAAGGGGCTCGGCTTATCCCCAGCAACTAATGAAAAACTGTTTTTT CASSITVKGLGLSPATNEKLFF
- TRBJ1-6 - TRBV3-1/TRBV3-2 TGTGCCAGCAGCCGCCTAGGCTCCCAGGGTACCTATTCACCCCTCCACTTT CASSRLGSQGTYSPLHF
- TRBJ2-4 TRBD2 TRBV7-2 TGTGCCAGCAGCTTAGCGCCTTGGACTAGCGGGAACATTCAGTACTTC CASSLAPWTSGNIQYF